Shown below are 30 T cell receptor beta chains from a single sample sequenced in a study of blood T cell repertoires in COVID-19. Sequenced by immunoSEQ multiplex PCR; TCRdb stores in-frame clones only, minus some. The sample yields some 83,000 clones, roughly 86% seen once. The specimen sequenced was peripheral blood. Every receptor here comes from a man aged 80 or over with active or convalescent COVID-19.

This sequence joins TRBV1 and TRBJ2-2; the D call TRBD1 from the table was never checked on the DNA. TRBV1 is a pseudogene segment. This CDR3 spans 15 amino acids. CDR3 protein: CTSSQGTGGGGELFF. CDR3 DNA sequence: TGCACCAGCAGCCAAGGGACAGGAGGAGGCGGGGAGCTGTTTTTT.

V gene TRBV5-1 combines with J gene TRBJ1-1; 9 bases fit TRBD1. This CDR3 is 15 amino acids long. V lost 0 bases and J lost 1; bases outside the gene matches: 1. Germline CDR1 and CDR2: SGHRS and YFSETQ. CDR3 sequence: CASSLVGQGNTEAFF. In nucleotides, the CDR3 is TGCGCCAGCAGCTTGGTGGGACAGGGGAACACTGAAGCTTTCTTT.

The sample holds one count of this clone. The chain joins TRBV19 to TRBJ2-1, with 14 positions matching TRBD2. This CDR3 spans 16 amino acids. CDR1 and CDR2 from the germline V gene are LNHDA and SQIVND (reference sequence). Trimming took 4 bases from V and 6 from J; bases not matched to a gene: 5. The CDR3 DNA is TGTGCCAGTAGTACGAGGACTAGCGGGGGGCCCAATGAGCAGTTCTTC. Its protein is CASSTRTSGGPNEQFF.

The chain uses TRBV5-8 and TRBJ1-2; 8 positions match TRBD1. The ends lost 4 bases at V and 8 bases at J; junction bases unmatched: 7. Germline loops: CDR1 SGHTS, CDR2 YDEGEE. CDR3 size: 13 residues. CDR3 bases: TGTGCCAGCAGCATAGACAGGGGATTGGGCTACACCTTC. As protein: CASSIDRGLGYTF.

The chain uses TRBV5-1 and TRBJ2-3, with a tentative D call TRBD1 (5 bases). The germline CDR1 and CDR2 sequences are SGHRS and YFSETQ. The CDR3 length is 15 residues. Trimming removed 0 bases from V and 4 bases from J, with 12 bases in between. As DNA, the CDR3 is TGCGCCAGCAGCTTGGAGTCAGGGTGGGCAGATACGCAGTATTTT. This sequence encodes CASSLESGWADTQYF. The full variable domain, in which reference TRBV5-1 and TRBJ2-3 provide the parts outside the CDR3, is KAGVTQTPRYLIKTRGQQVTLSCSPISGHRSVSWYQQTPGQGLQFLFEYFSETQRNKGNFPGRFSGRQFSNSRSEMNVSTLELGDSALYLCASSLESGWADTQYFGPGTRLTVL.

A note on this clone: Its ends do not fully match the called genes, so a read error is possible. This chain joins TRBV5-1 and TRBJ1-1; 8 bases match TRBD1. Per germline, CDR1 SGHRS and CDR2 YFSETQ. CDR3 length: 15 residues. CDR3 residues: CAGSPRTGKNTEAFF. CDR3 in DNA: TGCGCCGGCAGCCCGCGGACAGGGAAGAACACTGAAGCTTTCTTT.

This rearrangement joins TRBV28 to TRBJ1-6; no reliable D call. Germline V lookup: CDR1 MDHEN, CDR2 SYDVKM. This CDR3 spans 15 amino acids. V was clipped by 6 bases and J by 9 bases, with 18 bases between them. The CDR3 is CASSTPGGEGSPLHF. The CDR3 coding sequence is TGTGCCAGCAGCACCCCCGGCGGGGAGGGTTCACCCCTCCACTTT.

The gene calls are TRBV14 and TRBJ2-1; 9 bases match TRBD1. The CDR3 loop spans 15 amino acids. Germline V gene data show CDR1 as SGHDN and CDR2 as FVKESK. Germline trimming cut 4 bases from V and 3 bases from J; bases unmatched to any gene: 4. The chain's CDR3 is CASSLQGAGYNEQFF. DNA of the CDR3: TGTGCCAGCAGCCTACAGGGGGCGGGCTACAATGAGCAGTTCTTC.

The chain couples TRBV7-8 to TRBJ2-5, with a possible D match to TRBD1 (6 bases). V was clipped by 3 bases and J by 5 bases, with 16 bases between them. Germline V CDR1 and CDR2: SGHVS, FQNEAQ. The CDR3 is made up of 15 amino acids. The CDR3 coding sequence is TGTGCCAGCAGCTTGGTCATTGGACAGCCGGAGACCCAGTACTTC. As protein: CASSLVIGQPETQYF.

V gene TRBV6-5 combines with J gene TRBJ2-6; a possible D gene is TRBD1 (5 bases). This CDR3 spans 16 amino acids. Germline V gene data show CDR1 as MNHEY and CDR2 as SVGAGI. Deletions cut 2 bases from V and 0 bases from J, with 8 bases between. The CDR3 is CASSYPGISGANVLTF. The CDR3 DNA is TGTGCCAGCAGTTACCCAGGGATCTCTGGGGCCAACGTCCTGACTTTC.

This chain's CDR3 is CASRVGLGGTDTQYF. In DNA form, the CDR3 reads TGTGCCAGCAGGGTTGGACTAGGAGGCACAGATACGCAGTATTTT. The chain links TRBV7-9 to TRBJ2-3; 7 bases are a match to TRBD2. CDR3 length equals 15 residues. V lost 6 bases, J lost 1 base, and 7 bases stayed unmatched. Germline V CDR1 and CDR2: SEHNR, FQNEAQ (reference sequence).

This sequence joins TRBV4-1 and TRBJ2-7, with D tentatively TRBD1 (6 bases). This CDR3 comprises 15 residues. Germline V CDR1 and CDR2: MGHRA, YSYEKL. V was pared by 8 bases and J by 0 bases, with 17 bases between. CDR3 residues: CASAKIIGGSYEQYV. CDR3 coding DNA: TGCGCCAGCGCAAAGATTATAGGGGGCTCCTACGAGCAGTACGTC.

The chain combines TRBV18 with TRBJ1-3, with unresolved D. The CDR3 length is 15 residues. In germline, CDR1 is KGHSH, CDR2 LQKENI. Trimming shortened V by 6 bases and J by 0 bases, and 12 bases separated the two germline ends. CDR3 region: CASSQGDLSGNTIYF. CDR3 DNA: TGTGCCAGCTCCCAAGGAGATCTCTCTGGAAACACCATATATTTT.

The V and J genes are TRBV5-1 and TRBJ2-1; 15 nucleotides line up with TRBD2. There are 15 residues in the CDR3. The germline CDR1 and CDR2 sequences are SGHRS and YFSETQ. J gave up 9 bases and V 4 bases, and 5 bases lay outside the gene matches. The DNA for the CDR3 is TGCGCCAGCAGCAAAGGGACTAGCGGGAGGTTTGAGCAGTTCTTC. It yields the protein CASSKGTSGRFEQFF.

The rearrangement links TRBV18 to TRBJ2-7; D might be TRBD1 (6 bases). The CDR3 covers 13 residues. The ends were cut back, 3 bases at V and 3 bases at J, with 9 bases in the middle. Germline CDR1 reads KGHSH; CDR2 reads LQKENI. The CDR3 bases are TGTGCCAGCTCACCCCAGGGGAACTACGAGCAGTACGTC. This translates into CASSPQGNYEQYV.

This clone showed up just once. CDR3 sequence (DNA): TGTGCCAGCACTTTGACAGCACTCAACTATGGCTACACCTTC. Amino acids: CASTLTALNYGYTF. The chain combines TRBV6-5 with TRBJ1-2, with D maybe TRBD1 (5 bases). The CDR3 totals 14 residues. V dropped 7 bases and J dropped 2 bases, with 14 bases sitting between them. Germline lookup yields CDR1 MNHEY and CDR2 SVGAGI.

In DNA, the CDR3 is TGTGCCAGCAGCCAGCGACTAGCGGGGATAAACAATGAGCAGTTCTTC. It translates to CASSQRLAGINNEQFF. The genes are TRBV3-1 (or the pseudogene TRBV3-2) and TRBJ2-1, with 11 nucleotides matching TRBD2. V lost 3 bases, J lost 5 bases, and 6 bases stayed unmatched. The CDR3 covers 16 residues. Per germline, CDR1 LGHDT and CDR2 YNNKEL (reference sequence).

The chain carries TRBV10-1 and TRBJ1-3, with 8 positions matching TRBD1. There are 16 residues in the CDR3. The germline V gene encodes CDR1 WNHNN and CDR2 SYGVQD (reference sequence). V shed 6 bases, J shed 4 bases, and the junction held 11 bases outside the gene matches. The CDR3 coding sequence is TGCGCCAGCAGCCCCGACAGGGGAGGTCGCGGAAACACCATATATTTT. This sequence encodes CASSPDRGGRGNTIYF.

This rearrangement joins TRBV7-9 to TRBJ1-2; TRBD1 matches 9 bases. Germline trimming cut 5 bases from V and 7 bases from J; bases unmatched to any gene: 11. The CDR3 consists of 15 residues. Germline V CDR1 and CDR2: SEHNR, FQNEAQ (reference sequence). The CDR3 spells CASSPPNRGLSGYTF. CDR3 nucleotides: TGTGCCAGCAGCCCCCCTAACAGGGGGCTGAGTGGCTACACCTTC.

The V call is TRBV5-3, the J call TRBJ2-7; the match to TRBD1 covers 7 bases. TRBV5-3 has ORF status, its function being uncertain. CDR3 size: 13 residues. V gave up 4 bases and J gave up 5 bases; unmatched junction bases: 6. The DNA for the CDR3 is TGTGCCAGAAGCCCGACAGGGTCAAACGAGCAGTACGTC. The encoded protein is CARSPTGSNEQYV.

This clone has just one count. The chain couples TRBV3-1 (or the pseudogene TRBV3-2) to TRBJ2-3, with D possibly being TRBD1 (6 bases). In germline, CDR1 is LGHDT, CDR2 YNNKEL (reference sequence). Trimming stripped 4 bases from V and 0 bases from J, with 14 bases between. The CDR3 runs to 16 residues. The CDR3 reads CASSRKQGWSTDTQYF. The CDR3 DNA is TGTGCCAGCAGCCGGAAACAGGGCTGGAGCACAGATACGCAGTATTTT.

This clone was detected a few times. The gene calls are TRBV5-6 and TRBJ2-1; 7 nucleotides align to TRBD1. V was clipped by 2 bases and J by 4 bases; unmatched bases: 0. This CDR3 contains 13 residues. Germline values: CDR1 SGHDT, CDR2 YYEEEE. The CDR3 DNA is TGTGCCAGCAGCTTACAGGGGTACAATGAGCAGTTCTTC. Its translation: CASSLQGYNEQFF.

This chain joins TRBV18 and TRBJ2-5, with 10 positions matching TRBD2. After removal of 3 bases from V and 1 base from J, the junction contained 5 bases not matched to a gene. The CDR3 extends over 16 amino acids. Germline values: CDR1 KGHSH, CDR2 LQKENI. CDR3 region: CASSPRLAGAQETQYF. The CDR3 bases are TGTGCCAGCTCACCGCGCCTAGCGGGAGCCCAAGAGACCCAGTACTTC.

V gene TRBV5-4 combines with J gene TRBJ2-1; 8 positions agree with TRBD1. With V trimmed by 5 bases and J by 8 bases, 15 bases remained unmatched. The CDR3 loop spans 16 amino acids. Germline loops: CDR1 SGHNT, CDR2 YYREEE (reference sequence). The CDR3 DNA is TGTGCCAGCAGTAGAGCACCGGGACAGGTCTTCGATGAGCAGTTCTTC. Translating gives CASSRAPGQVFDEQFF.

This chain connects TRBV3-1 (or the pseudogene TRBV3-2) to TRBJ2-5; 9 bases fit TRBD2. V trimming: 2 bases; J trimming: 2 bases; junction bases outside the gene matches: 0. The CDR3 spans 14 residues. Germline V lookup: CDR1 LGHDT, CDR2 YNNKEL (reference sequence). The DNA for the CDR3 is TGTGCCAGCAGCCAACTAGCGGGGCAAGAGACCCAGTACTTC. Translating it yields CASSQLAGQETQYF.

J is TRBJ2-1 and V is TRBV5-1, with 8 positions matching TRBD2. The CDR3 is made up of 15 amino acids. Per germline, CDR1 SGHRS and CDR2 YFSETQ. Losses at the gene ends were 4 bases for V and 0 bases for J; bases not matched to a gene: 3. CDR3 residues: CASSISGVSYNEQFF. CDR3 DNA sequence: TGCGCCAGCAGCATTAGCGGGGTCTCCTACAATGAGCAGTTCTTC.

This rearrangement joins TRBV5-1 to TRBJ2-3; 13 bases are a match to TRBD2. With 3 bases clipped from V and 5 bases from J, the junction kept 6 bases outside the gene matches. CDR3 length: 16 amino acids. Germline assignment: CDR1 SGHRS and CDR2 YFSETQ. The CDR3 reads CASSSGLAGDIDTQYF. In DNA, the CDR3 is TGCGCCAGCAGCTCCGGACTAGCGGGAGATATAGATACGCAGTATTTT.

For the CDR3, the DNA is TGTGCCAGCAGCCCTCCCGACAGGGGGAAAATGAACACTGAAGCTTTCTTT. It codes for CASSPPDRGKMNTEAFF. This chain connects TRBV5-4 to TRBJ1-1; 9 positions agree with TRBD1. Germline V CDR1 and CDR2: SGHNT, YYREEE (reference sequence). After removal of 4 bases from V and 0 bases from J, the junction contained 10 bases not matched to a gene. The CDR3 is made up of 17 amino acids. Using reference TRBV5-4 and TRBJ1-1 for the parts outside the CDR3, the full variable domain is ETGVTQSPTHLIKTRGQQVTLRCSSQSGHNTVSWYQQALGQGPQFIFQYYREEENGRGNFPPRFSGLQFPNYSSELNVNALELDDSALYLCASSPPDRGKMNTEAFFGQGTRLTVV.

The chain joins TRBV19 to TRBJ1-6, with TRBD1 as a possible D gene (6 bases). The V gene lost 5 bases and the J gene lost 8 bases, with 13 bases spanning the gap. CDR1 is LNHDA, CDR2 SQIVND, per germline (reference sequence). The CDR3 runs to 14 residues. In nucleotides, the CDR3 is TGTGCCAGTAGTTCCTTGGGGGCATATTCACCCCTCCACTTT. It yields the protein CASSSLGAYSPLHF.

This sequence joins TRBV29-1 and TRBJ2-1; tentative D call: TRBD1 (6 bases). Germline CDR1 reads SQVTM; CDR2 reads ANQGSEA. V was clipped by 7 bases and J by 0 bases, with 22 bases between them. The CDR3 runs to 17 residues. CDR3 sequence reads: CSAEGDHTLSSYNEQFF. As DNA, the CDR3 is TGCAGCGCCGAGGGGGACCATACCCTGAGCTCCTACAATGAGCAGTTCTTC.